Reported below is one TCR beta chain. What it recognizes is unknown. These data are taken from a study of monozygotic twins with inflammatory bowel disease. Study-wide findings and caveats: No difference in repertoire similarity was seen between concordant and discordant twins, possibly because power was limited.

CDR3 length: 13 residues. A template switching step added UMIs, each with a 6-nucleotide sample barcode. TCRdb reanalyzed the 5' RACE reads and collapses them to one entry per CDR3 protein, without DNA. The data show tens of thousands of distinct CDR3 sequences, and the top ten clones hold 7.4%. The clonotype originates from a human donor with ulcerative colitis or Crohn's disease, or a healthy co-twin of an affected twin (not recorded which). The sample consisted of blood. The V call is TRBV12-3 or TRBV12-4, the J call TRBJ1-5. The CDR3 sequence: CASSLVPTQPQHF.